The clone carrying this T cell receptor beta chain has at least ten counts. This sample was taken from a study of CD8 T cells in ankylosing spondylitis. The CDR3 runs to 13 residues. From germline, CDR1 is SQVTM and CDR2 ANQGSEA. The V segment lost 6 bases and the J segment 6 bases; nucleotides outside the gene matches: 5. TCRdb re-called the 5' RACE reads through MiXCR, storing one row per CDR3 protein. Of about 140,000 distinct CDR3 sequences in the sample, roughly 8% were seen once. The receptor comes from a male donor with ankylosing spondylitis. The rearrangement uses TRBV29-1 and TRBJ2-7, with TRBD2 matching 13 bases. The sequenced sample was synovial fluid, either unsorted or a sorted T cell fraction (not recorded which). The CDR3 loop is CSVVRTSGSEQYF. CDR3 nucleotides: TGCAGCGTGGTCAGGACTAGCGGGAGCGAGCAGTACTTC.